The source of this TCR beta chain is a study of blood T cell repertoires in COVID-19. In the study overall: Samples of COVID-19 (acute and convalescent) were obtained from the United States, Italy and Spain. The cDNA or gDNA used as material had been derived from T cells, B-cell-depleted T cells, or PBMCs.

The J segment lost 0 bases and the V segment lost 3 bases, leaving 2 bases of the junction unmatched. The CDR3 extends over 16 amino acids. CDR1 is KGHSH, CDR2 LQKENI, per germline. In the study's own analysis: Researchers report that nucleated cell counts were estimated from reference gene primer amplification. Data came from immunoSEQ multiplex PCR; TCRdb stores just in-frame clones and leaves some out. V and J calls and clone size come straight from that table; D and trimming were deduced from the DNA. The sample consists of about 80,000 clones, around 88% of them appearing once. This chain links TRBV18 with TRBJ2-2; the match to TRBD1 covers 9 bases. Sequenced input: peripheral blood. This TCR was recovered from an elderly man with active or convalescent COVID-19. The CDR3 DNA follows: TGTGCCAGCTCACCCACAGGGGGCGCGAACACCGGGGAGCTGTTTTTT. Amino acid sequence: CASSPTGGANTGELFF.